The rows below give T cell receptor beta chains drawn from one sample of a study of blood T cell repertoires in COVID-19. Measured with immunoSEQ multiplex PCR; TCRdb has only the in-frame clones, and not every one. The sample holds 30,000 to 40,000 clones, less than 90% seen once. The specimen was peripheral blood. These receptors were taken from a woman aged 55-70 years with active COVID-19. The CDR3 runs from the conserved cysteine through the conserved F or W. The size of a clone is reported for some rows only, either as once, few or many, or as a class for expanded clones.

CDR3 protein: CSASVSPGSYNSPLHF; clone size: -; J gene: TRBJ1-6; V gene: TRBV20-1; CDR3 length: 16
CDR3 protein: CASSATGAKEKLFF; clone size: -; J gene: TRBJ1-4; V gene: TRBV3-1/TRBV3-2; CDR3 length: 14
CDR3 protein: CASSLPYNEQFF; clone size: once; J gene: TRBJ2-1; V gene: TRBV5-1; CDR3 length: 12
CDR3 protein: CASSTGLAGETQYF; clone size: -; J gene: TRBJ2-5; V gene: TRBV28; CDR3 length: 14
CDR3 protein: CASSELRGLTREWNEQFF; clone size: once; J gene: TRBJ2-1; V gene: TRBV10-1; CDR3 length: 18
CDR3 protein: CASSVDRGGDGYTF; clone size: -; J gene: TRBJ1-2; V gene: TRBV9; CDR3 length: 14
CDR3 protein: CSASHREGGTQYF; clone size: once; J gene: TRBJ2-5; V gene: TRBV20-1; CDR3 length: 13
CDR3 protein: CATGGSSYEQYF; clone size: -; J gene: TRBJ2-7; V gene: TRBV28; CDR3 length: 12
CDR3 protein: CASSLGGGGQPQHF; clone size: -; J gene: TRBJ1-5; V gene: TRBV7-9; CDR3 length: 14
CDR3 protein: CASSIMQGNSNQPQHF; clone size: -; J gene: TRBJ1-5; V gene: TRBV28; CDR3 length: 16
CDR3 protein: CSARSEKLFF; clone size: -; J gene: TRBJ1-4; V gene: TRBV20-1; CDR3 length: 10
CDR3 protein: CASRGTGGSGYTF; clone size: -; J gene: TRBJ1-2; V gene: TRBV28; CDR3 length: 13
CDR3 protein: CASSLGSRGGGTSYEQYF; clone size: -; J gene: TRBJ2-7; V gene: TRBV5-5; CDR3 length: 18
CDR3 protein: CASSPRTSRSITYEQYF; clone size: -; J gene: TRBJ2-7; V gene: TRBV28; CDR3 length: 17
CDR3 protein: CSVAPGINSPLHF; clone size: -; J gene: TRBJ1-6; V gene: TRBV29-1; CDR3 length: 13
CDR3 protein: CASSPVNARQGTNEKLFF; clone size: -; J gene: TRBJ1-4; V gene: TRBV18; CDR3 length: 18
CDR3 protein: CASSLKAGGGAGRNEQFF; clone size: -; J gene: TRBJ2-1; V gene: TRBV7-3; CDR3 length: 18
CDR3 protein: CASSQDQAGATGELFF; clone size: -; J gene: TRBJ2-2; V gene: TRBV3-1/TRBV3-2; CDR3 length: 16
CDR3 protein: CASSRHSQETQYF; clone size: -; J gene: TRBJ2-5; V gene: TRBV19; CDR3 length: 13
CDR3 protein: CASRTSGYTYEQYF; clone size: -; J gene: TRBJ2-7; V gene: TRBV27; CDR3 length: 14
CDR3 protein: CASSEARNTYEQYF; clone size: -; J gene: TRBJ2-7; V gene: TRBV2; CDR3 length: 14
CDR3 protein: CAWSVQAVSYEQYF; clone size: -; J gene: TRBJ2-7; V gene: TRBV30; CDR3 length: 14
CDR3 protein: CASSYGLASQETQYF; clone size: -; J gene: TRBJ2-5; V gene: TRBV6-2/TRBV6-3; CDR3 length: 15
CDR3 protein: CSVGSRGHGTDTQYF; clone size: -; J gene: TRBJ2-3; V gene: TRBV29-1; CDR3 length: 15
CDR3 protein: CASMMYSSGGTDTQYF; clone size: -; J gene: TRBJ2-3; V gene: TRBV25-1; CDR3 length: 16
CDR3 protein: CASSPPGGGAAISPLHF; clone size: -; J gene: TRBJ1-6; V gene: TRBV7-3; CDR3 length: 17
CDR3 protein: CASRRTPNTGELFF; clone size: -; J gene: TRBJ2-2; V gene: TRBV7-2; CDR3 length: 14
CDR3 protein: CSVARVPYTDTQYF; clone size: -; J gene: TRBJ2-3; V gene: TRBV29-1; CDR3 length: 14
CDR3 protein: CASSPTGNNQPQHF; clone size: -; J gene: TRBJ1-5; V gene: TRBV7-3; CDR3 length: 14
CDR3 protein: CASSRTGSATEQYF; clone size: -; J gene: TRBJ2-7; V gene: TRBV18; CDR3 length: 14
CDR3 protein: CASSSASGGWSTDTQYF; clone size: few; J gene: TRBJ2-3; V gene: TRBV28; CDR3 length: 17
CDR3 protein: CASSLGIAGFTEQFF; clone size: -; J gene: TRBJ2-1; V gene: TRBV27; CDR3 length: 15
CDR3 protein: CASSGRDSRNEKLFF; clone size: -; J gene: TRBJ1-4; V gene: TRBV25-1; CDR3 length: 15
CDR3 protein: CASRTSYEQYF; clone size: -; J gene: TRBJ2-7; V gene: TRBV6-5; CDR3 length: 11
CDR3 protein: CASTRTASLMNTEAFF; clone size: -; J gene: TRBJ1-1; V gene: TRBV19; CDR3 length: 16
CDR3 protein: CASSPGLAGHTIYF; clone size: -; J gene: TRBJ1-3; V gene: TRBV18; CDR3 length: 14
CDR3 protein: CAIGGMGPNSGNTIYF; clone size: -; J gene: TRBJ1-3; V gene: TRBV10-3; CDR3 length: 16
CDR3 protein: CASSVGQTYEQYF; clone size: few; J gene: TRBJ2-7; V gene: TRBV7-6; CDR3 length: 13
CDR3 protein: CASSFNRAYDEQFF; clone size: -; J gene: TRBJ2-1; V gene: TRBV11-2; CDR3 length: 14
CDR3 protein: CASSFLDTDYGYTF; clone size: once; J gene: TRBJ1-2; V gene: TRBV5-8; CDR3 length: 14